Listed below are T cell receptor beta chains from one sample, sequenced in a study of T cells in Graves' hyperthyroidism and ophthalmopathy. MiXCR, applied by TCRdb to the multiplex PCR reads, yields one record per CDR3 protein. The sample carries about 420,000 distinct CDR3 sequences, around 14% recorded once. The specimen sequenced was blood. Source of these receptors: a woman aged 18 to 35 with Graves' hyperthyroidism. Each CDR3 is given with its conserved first and last residue. The order of the fields is clone size, D gene, V gene, J gene, CDR3 DNA, CDR3 protein. D genes are given only for firm matches. The size entry is marked missing in some rows and otherwise reads once, few, many or a size class.

size: few; D: NA; V: TRBV28; J: TRBJ2-2; DNA: TGTGCCAGCAGTTTCGGGAGTTACACCGGGGAGCTGTTTTTT; CDR3: CASSFGSYTGELFF
size: many; D: TRBD2; V: TRBV6-1; J: TRBJ2-1; DNA: TGTGCCAGCAGTAAATCACCGGGACTAGCGGGAGATTATGAGCAGTTCTTC; CDR3: CASSKSPGLAGDYEQFF
size: many; D: NA; V: TRBV2; J: TRBJ2-3; DNA: TGTGCCAGCGGGGGCTGGACGGAAACAGATACGCAGTATTTT; CDR3: CASGGWTETDTQYF
size: few; D: NA; V: TRBV6-4; J: TRBJ1-2; DNA: TGTGCCAGCAGTGACTCCCCAGACTCAAACTATGGCTACACCTTC; CDR3: CASSDSPDSNYGYTF
size: NA; D: NA; V: TRBV6-2/TRBV6-3; J: TRBJ1-2; DNA: TGTGCCAGCAGCCAAACAGCGTCTAACTATGGCTACACCTTC; CDR3: CASSQTASNYGYTF
size: NA; D: NA; V: TRBV9; J: TRBJ2-1; DNA: TGTGCCAGCAGCGAGGGGGGCCCTTACAATGAGCAGTTCTTC; CDR3: CASSEGGPYNEQFF
size: few; D: NA; V: TRBV19; J: TRBJ1-2; DNA: TGTGCCAGTAGTCTGATACCGAGGGCGGCCTATGGCTACACCTTC; CDR3: CASSLIPRAAYGYTF
size: few; D: TRBD2; V: TRBV12-3/TRBV12-4; J: TRBJ2-1; DNA: TGTGCCAGCAGTTTACCCGGGGGGGCCTACAATGAGCAGTTCTTC; CDR3: CASSLPGGAYNEQFF
size: many; D: TRBD1; V: TRBV2; J: TRBJ1-5; DNA: TGTGCCAGCAGTGAAAACAGGGGGAGCAATCAGCCCCAGCATTTT; CDR3: CASSENRGSNQPQHF
size: few; D: TRBD2; V: TRBV5-5; J: TRBJ2-1; DNA: TGTGCCAGCAGCTTGAGGAACCTCCAGAGGGCTAGCGGCGCTGTCTTAGTCTACAATGAGCAGTTCTTC; CDR3: CASSLRNLQRASGAVLVYNEQFF
size: few; D: NA; V: TRBV6-4; J: TRBJ2-5; DNA: TGTGCCAGCAGTGACCCCCTGAGAGCGACCCAGTACTTC; CDR3: CASSDPLRATQYF
size: few; D: NA; V: TRBV11-2; J: TRBJ1-3; DNA: TGTGCCAGCAGCCGCCTCCGGGGGTCAGGAAACACCATATATTTT; CDR3: CASSRLRGSGNTIYF
size: many; D: TRBD1; V: TRBV5-1; J: TRBJ1-1; DNA: TGCGCCAGCAGCTTGCGGAGGGGGCAAGGCACTGAAGCTTTCTTT; CDR3: CASSLRRGQGTEAFF
size: few; D: TRBD1; V: TRBV19; J: TRBJ1-2; DNA: TGTGCCAGTAGTTCCTCAGGGACAGGCTATGGCTACACCTTC; CDR3: CASSSSGTGYGYTF
size: NA; D: NA; V: TRBV5-6; J: TRBJ2-1; DNA: TGTGCCAGCAGCTTGGTGGCGGCCAATGACGGTTACAATGAGCAGTTCTTC; CDR3: CASSLVAANDGYNEQFF
size: many; D: NA; V: TRBV10-2; J: TRBJ2-7; DNA: TGCGCCAGCAGTGAGGGCCCGCGGGGTGAGCAGTACTTC; CDR3: CASSEGPRGEQYF
size: many; D: TRBD1; V: TRBV20-1; J: TRBJ1-2; DNA: TGCAGTGCTCAGGACAGGGTTTATGGCTACACCTTC; CDR3: CSAQDRVYGYTF
size: NA; D: NA; V: TRBV5-5; J: TRBJ1-4; DNA: TGTGCCAGCAGCGCGAGGATGGCAACTAATGAAAAACTGTTTTTT; CDR3: CASSARMATNEKLFF
size: many; D: NA; V: TRBV20-1; J: TRBJ2-7; DNA: TGCAGTGCTAGCGTCCCGGGTAGCGTCGGCTACGAGCAGTACTTC; CDR3: CSASVPGSVGYEQYF
size: many; D: TRBD1; V: TRBV7-8; J: TRBJ2-2; DNA: TGTGCCAGCAGCCGGGACAGGGGTTCCGGGGAGCTGTTTTTT; CDR3: CASSRDRGSGELFF
size: NA; D: NA; V: TRBV5-1; J: TRBJ2-2; DNA: TGCGCCAGCAGCTTGGCGCATACGAACACCGGGGAGCTGTTTTTT; CDR3: CASSLAHTNTGELFF
size: few; D: NA; V: TRBV6-5; J: TRBJ1-2; DNA: TGTGCCAGCAGTTACTATAGGGGAGGCCTCTATGGCTACACCTTC; CDR3: CASSYYRGGLYGYTF
size: NA; D: NA; V: TRBV20-1; J: TRBJ2-7; DNA: TGCAGTGCTAGGATGACCGGGGCACCCACTGTTTCCTACGAGCAGTACTTC; CDR3: CSARMTGAPTVSYEQYF
size: many; D: TRBD1; V: TRBV11-2; J: TRBJ2-4; DNA: TGTGCCAGCAGCCCCCAGGGGGTGGGAACCAAAAACATTCAGTACTTC; CDR3: CASSPQGVGTKNIQYF
size: few; D: TRBD2; V: TRBV9; J: TRBJ2-3; DNA: TGTGCCAGCAGCGTAGAAACGGGGGGGGATACGCAGTATTTT; CDR3: CASSVETGGDTQYF
size: many; D: NA; V: TRBV6-5; J: TRBJ2-7; DNA: TGTGCCAGCAGTTACTCACGATGGAGTAACTACGAGCAGTACTTC; CDR3: CASSYSRWSNYEQYF
size: many; D: NA; V: TRBV6-1; J: TRBJ1-4; DNA: TGTGCCAGCAGCCCTCATGGCAGGGTAGTGGGTGAAAAACTGTTTTTT; CDR3: CASSPHGRVVGEKLFF
size: few; D: TRBD1; V: TRBV24-1; J: TRBJ2-2; DNA: TGTGCCACCAGTAACCAGGGGGCAGACACCGGGGAGCTGTTTTTT; CDR3: CATSNQGADTGELFF
size: many; D: NA; V: TRBV6-1; J: TRBJ2-7; DNA: TGTGCCAGCAGTCCCACGAGAGAGCAGTACTTC; CDR3: CASSPTREQYF
size: many; D: NA; V: TRBV4-1; J: TRBJ2-3; DNA: TGTGCCAGCAGGGCAGGGGAGGCAGATACGCAGTATTTT; CDR3: CASRAGEADTQYF
size: many; D: NA; V: TRBV28; J: TRBJ2-7; DNA: TGTGCCAGCATCTCGGGCGGCTGGGAGCAGTACTTC; CDR3: CASISGGWEQYF
size: many; D: TRBD1; V: TRBV3-1; J: TRBJ1-6; DNA: TGTGCCAGCAGCCAATCGACAGGGAGGAATTCACCCCTCCACTTT; CDR3: CASSQSTGRNSPLHF
size: NA; D: TRBD2; V: TRBV7-8; J: TRBJ2-7; DNA: TGTGCCAGCAGTAGCGGGTCCAACTACGAGCAGTACTTC; CDR3: CASSSGSNYEQYF
size: few; D: NA; V: TRBV19; J: TRBJ2-3; DNA: TGTGCCAGTAGTATAGAAGACACAGATACGCAGTATTTT; CDR3: CASSIEDTDTQYF
size: NA; D: NA; V: TRBV9; J: TRBJ2-1; DNA: TGTGCCAGCAGCGCCGACTGGCCCGAGCAGTTCTTC; CDR3: CASSADWPEQFF
size: many; D: NA; V: TRBV12-3/TRBV12-4; J: TRBJ2-3; DNA: TGTGCCAGCACCGGTACCACAGATACGCAGTATTTT; CDR3: CASTGTTDTQYF
size: many; D: NA; V: TRBV12-3/TRBV12-4; J: TRBJ2-2; DNA: TGTGCCAGCAGTTTTGGCTTGGGCGGGGAGCTGTTTTTT; CDR3: CASSFGLGGELFF
size: few; D: NA; V: TRBV28; J: TRBJ1-5; DNA: TGTGCCAGCAGTTTAGATTGGGGACGGAGCAATCAGCCCCAGCATTTT; CDR3: CASSLDWGRSNQPQHF
size: many; D: NA; V: TRBV5-1; J: TRBJ2-2; DNA: TGCGCCAGCAGCTTGGAGGAGGCGAACACCGGGGAGCTGTTTTTT; CDR3: CASSLEEANTGELFF
size: many; D: TRBD1; V: TRBV9; J: TRBJ1-5; DNA: TGTGCCAGCAGCGTAGGTCGCGGGACAGGCAATCAGCCCCAGCATTTT; CDR3: CASSVGRGTGNQPQHF
size: many; D: NA; V: TRBV6-1; J: TRBJ1-5; DNA: TGTGCCAGCAGTTTTACCGCGGGTGGCGATCAGCCCCAGCATTTT; CDR3: CASSFTAGGDQPQHF
size: many; D: TRBD1; V: TRBV28; J: TRBJ2-2; DNA: TGTGCCAGCAGTTTCTTCACAGGGGAGCCCGGGGAGCTGTTTTTT; CDR3: CASSFFTGEPGELFF
size: many; D: NA; V: TRBV6-5; J: TRBJ2-6; DNA: TGTGCCAGCAGTTACTCGGGACGGACTGGGGCCAACGTCCTGACTTTC; CDR3: CASSYSGRTGANVLTF
size: many; D: TRBD1; V: TRBV7-2; J: TRBJ2-5; DNA: TGTGCCAGCAGCTGGGACAGCTCCCCCCAAGAGACCCAGTACTTC; CDR3: CASSWDSSPQETQYF
size: few; D: NA; V: TRBV12-5; J: TRBJ1-6; DNA: TGTGCTGGAGCTTGTTCACCCCTCCACTTT; CDR3: CAGACSPLHF
size: many; D: NA; V: TRBV5-1; J: TRBJ2-1; DNA: TGCGCCAGCAGCTTGGCCGGGACTTACTACAATGAGCAGTTCTTC; CDR3: CASSLAGTYYNEQFF
size: NA; D: NA; V: TRBV6-1; J: TRBJ2-1; DNA: TGTGCCAGCAGTTCCGGACTGGGCCCGGCCAATGAGCAGTTCTTC; CDR3: CASSSGLGPANEQFF
size: many; D: NA; V: TRBV6-1; J: TRBJ1-6; DNA: TGTGCCAGCAGTCCCCTCGCTGGGGCTCATTCACCCCTCCACTTT; CDR3: CASSPLAGAHSPLHF
size: many; D: NA; V: TRBV3-1; J: TRBJ2-3; DNA: TGTGCCAGCAGCCGGTTGGGGAGCGGAAACACAGATACGCAGTATTTT; CDR3: CASSRLGSGNTDTQYF
size: NA; D: NA; V: TRBV28; J: TRBJ2-3; DNA: TGTGCCAGCAGTTTCCCGGGCAGGGGAAAAGATACGCAGTATTTT; CDR3: CASSFPGRGKDTQYF